The 5 T cell receptor beta chains below were found in one sample sequenced in a study of T cells in Graves' hyperthyroidism and ophthalmopathy. The investigators amplified TCR beta CDR3 regions from RNA transcripts. Researchers ran a first-round RT-PCR on the TCR CDR3 using the HTBI primer set. MiXCR was run by TCRdb on the multiplex PCR reads, yielding one entry per CDR3 protein. The sample lists 350,000 to 400,000 distinct CDR3 sequences, about 19% occurring once. Sample: blood. These receptors were obtained from a woman between 18 and 29 years old with Graves' hyperthyroidism.

This clonotype showed up many times. The chain couples TRBV20-1 to TRBJ1-2, with D hard to call. V lost 5 bases, J lost 0 bases, and 7 bases lay in between. Germline loops: CDR1 DFQATT, CDR2 SNEGSKA (reference sequence). There are 12 residues in the CDR3. Here the CDR3 DNA reads TGCAGTGCTTACGTCCCTAACTATGGCTACACCTTC. It specifies CSAYVPNYGYTF.

This clonotype was counted a few times. The V call is TRBV20-1, the J call TRBJ1-5; a weak D match, TRBD1 (6 bases). Germline V CDR1 and CDR2: DFQATT, SNEGSKA (reference sequence). V gave up 2 bases and J gave up 4 bases, with 18 bases separating them. The CDR3 extends over 16 amino acids. CDR3 region: CSARHTGTSGNQPQHF. The DNA of the CDR3 is TGCAGTGCTAGACACACCGGGACATCAGGAAATCAGCCCCAGCATTTT.

This clonotype occurred many times. The V call is TRBV12-3 or TRBV12-4, the J call TRBJ1-5, with 9 positions matching TRBD1. Trimming took 6 bases from V and 3 from J; bases not matched to a gene: 6. This CDR3 contains 15 residues. The CDR3 DNA is TGTGCCAGCAGCTCCGGGACAGGGTACAATCAGCCCCAGCATTTT. Translated: CASSSGTGYNQPQHF.

Of note for this clonotype: This sequence may be a read error, since a much larger clone differs from it by one base. The V call is TRBV5-6, the J call TRBJ2-7; 8 bases fit TRBD1. The CDR3 sequence is 16 residues long. In germline, CDR1 is SGHDT, CDR2 YYEEEE. The CDR3 DNA is TGTGTCAGCAGCTGGGGAGGACAGGGCCGTCTACAGGAGCAGTACTTC. Translation: CVSSWGGQGRLQEQYF.

This clonotype showed up many times. The rearrangement links TRBV10-3 to TRBJ1-1; D unclear. Per germline, CDR1 ENHRY and CDR2 SYGVKD. The CDR3 length is 13 residues. V was clipped by 2 bases and J by 11 bases, with 15 bases between them. The DNA of the CDR3 is TGTGCCATCAGTGAGAACAGCGATCCGGGGGCTTTCTTT. Translated: CAISENSDPGAFF.